Listed below are T cell receptor beta chains from one sample, sequenced in a study of T cells in Graves' hyperthyroidism and ophthalmopathy. In TCRdb, the multiplex PCR reads were re-called with MiXCR into one record per CDR3 protein. The sample lists hundreds of thousands of distinct CDR3 sequences, 13% to 15% occurring once. Sequencing was performed on blood. These receptors were collected from a woman between 40 and 55 years old with Graves' hyperthyroidism. Both conserved end residues are part of each CDR3. D genes are given only for firm matches. The listing skips clone size in some rows; elsewhere it reads once, few, many or a size class.

CDR3 length	V gene	clone size	J gene	D gene	CDR3 protein	CDR3 DNA
16	TRBV2	many	TRBJ2-6	-	CASSEGSFSGANVLTF	TGTGCCAGCAGTGAAGGGTCTTTCTCTGGGGCCAACGTCCTGACTTTC
13	TRBV30	many	TRBJ1-4	-	CAWSVGMGEKLFF	TGTGCCTGGAGTGTTGGAATGGGTGAAAAACTGTTTTTT
15	TRBV27	few	TRBJ1-3	-	CANSINLGSRNTIYF	TGTGCCAACAGTATTAACTTGGGGTCCAGAAACACCATATATTTT
15	TRBV2	many	TRBJ2-3	TRBD1	CASRNRDSHTDTQYF	TGTGCCAGCAGGAACAGGGACAGCCACACAGATACGCAGTATTTT
13	TRBV3-1	few	TRBJ2-3	-	CASSRIGTDTQYF	TGTGCCAGCAGCCGAATTGGCACAGATACGCAGTATTTT
13	TRBV6-4	many	TRBJ1-5	-	CASSDSAGQPQHF	TGTGCCAGCAGTGACTCAGCCGGTCAGCCCCAGCATTTT
14	TRBV28	many	TRBJ2-7	TRBD2	CASLRGAGVYEQYF	TGTGCCAGCCTTCGTGGGGCGGGAGTCTACGAGCAGTACTTC
14	TRBV6-2/TRBV6-3	-	TRBJ2-5	TRBD1	CASSYWDRGETQYF	TGTGCCAGCAGTTACTGGGACAGGGGAGAGACCCAGTACTTC
17	TRBV28	many	TRBJ2-7	TRBD2	CASSFGVAGGAGYEQYF	TGTGCCAGCAGTTTTGGAGTAGCGGGAGGGGCCGGCTACGAGCAGTACTTC
13	TRBV5-1	-	TRBJ2-3	-	CASSPRAEDTQYF	TGCGCCAGCAGCCCACGGGCAGAGGATACGCAGTATTTT
15	TRBV29-1	few	TRBJ2-1	-	CSVSGGERSYNEQFF	TGCAGCGTTAGTGGAGGGGAACGGTCCTACAATGAGCAGTTCTTC
14	TRBV5-1	many	TRBJ2-1	TRBD2	CASSLDWTSNEQFF	TGCGCCAGCAGCTTGGATTGGACTAGCAATGAGCAGTTCTTC
14	TRBV29-1	many	TRBJ2-3	TRBD1	CSVEVRGPTDTQYF	TGCAGCGTTGAAGTCAGGGGGCCAACGGATACGCAGTATTTT
14	TRBV27	-	TRBJ2-1	-	CASSPHVSYNEQFF	TGTGCCAGCAGTCCCCACGTGAGCTACAATGAGCAGTTCTTC
15	TRBV7-2	many	TRBJ2-5	-	CASAPARGAWEAQYF	TGTGCCAGCGCCCCCGCACGGGGAGCGTGGGAGGCCCAGTACTTC
15	TRBV6-1	many	TRBJ1-5	-	CASSAGGYSNQPQHF	TGTGCCAGCAGTGCTGGTGGGTATAGCAATCAGCCCCAGCATTTT
15	TRBV12-3/TRBV12-4	many	TRBJ1-1	TRBD1	CASSSGTGATAEAFF	TGTGCCAGCAGTTCCGGGACAGGAGCGACGGCTGAAGCTTTCTTT
14	TRBV28	many	TRBJ2-7	TRBD1	CASSTGTGGSEQYF	TGTGCCAGCAGTACCGGGACAGGGGGCTCCGAGCAGTACTTC
15	TRBV9	few	TRBJ1-2	TRBD1	CASSVDGTAYYGYTF	TGTGCCAGCAGCGTCGATGGGACAGCTTACTATGGCTACACCTTC
16	TRBV2	many	TRBJ2-7	TRBD1	CASTTIPGTGLYEQYF	TGTGCCAGCACCACAATCCCCGGGACAGGGCTCTACGAGCAGTACTTC
14	TRBV2	many	TRBJ2-2	-	CASRRLDLTGELFF	TGTGCCAGCAGGAGGCTAGATTTAACCGGGGAGCTGTTTTTT
13	TRBV6-1	many	TRBJ1-5	-	CASSPSPDQPQHF	TGTGCCAGCAGTCCCAGTCCAGATCAGCCCCAGCATTTT
14	TRBV28	-	TRBJ2-7	-	CASSLTQGSYEQYF	TGTGCCAGCAGTCTAACACAGGGATCCTACGAGCAGTACTTC
13	TRBV28	-	TRBJ1-2	TRBD1	CASNDRAGLGYTF	TGTGCCAGCAACGACAGGGCCGGTCTTGGCTACACCTTC
14	TRBV6-1	-	TRBJ2-5	-	CASEGAGGRGTQYF	TGTGCCAGCGAGGGGGCGGGGGGTCGTGGGACCCAGTACTTC
15	TRBV11-3	many	TRBJ1-1	-	CASSLGGPRPTEAFF	TGTGCCAGCAGCTTAGGGGGGCCCAGGCCCACTGAAGCTTTCTTT
11	TRBV3-1	-	TRBJ2-7	-	CASSQAGEQYF	TGTGCCAGCAGCCAAGCGGGAGAGCAGTACTTC
16	TRBV12-3/TRBV12-4	many	TRBJ1-3	TRBD1	CASSPRTGGSGNTIYF	TGTGCCAGCAGTCCCAGGACAGGGGGCTCTGGAAACACCATATATTTT
15	TRBV7-9	many	TRBJ2-7	TRBD2	CASSAGLAPAYEQYF	TGTGCCAGCAGCGCGGGACTAGCGCCCGCCTACGAGCAGTACTTC
15	TRBV11-2	many	TRBJ2-3	-	CASRAYSGDTDTQYF	TGTGCCAGCAGGGCTTACAGCGGAGACACAGATACGCAGTATTTT
16	TRBV28	-	TRBJ2-2	TRBD1	CASSRIGQGGTGELFF	TGTGCCAGCAGTCGTATCGGACAGGGAGGCACCGGGGAGCTGTTTTTT
15	TRBV7-9	-	TRBJ2-3	TRBD2	CASSLTRDYTDTQYF	TGTGCCAGCAGCTTAACCCGGGACTACACAGATACGCAGTATTTT
15	TRBV28	-	TRBJ2-1	TRBD2	CASSSLAGVGNEQFF	TGTGCCAGCAGTTCGCTAGCGGGAGTGGGAAATGAGCAGTTCTTC
20	TRBV20-1	few	TRBJ2-3	TRBD1	CSARETGGLLWEVGTDTQYF	TGCAGTGCTAGAGAGACAGGGGGTCTACTATGGGAGGTCGGCACAGATACGCAGTATTTT
16	TRBV20-1	-	TRBJ2-3	-	CSAGLVLKISTDTQYF	TGCAGTGCAGGGCTGGTTCTAAAGATTAGCACAGATACGCAGTATTTT
16	TRBV6-2/TRBV6-3	few	TRBJ2-7	-	CASSYLGDQYSYEQYF	TGTGCCAGCAGTTACCTGGGGGACCAATACTCCTACGAGCAGTACTTC
14	TRBV12-3/TRBV12-4	many	TRBJ1-6	-	CASSSGVLGSPLHF	TGTGCCAGCAGTTCCGGGGTCCTAGGTTCGCCCCTCCACTTT
15	TRBV2	many	TRBJ1-1	TRBD1	CASSDGQGMNTEAFF	TGTGCCAGCAGCGACGGACAGGGGATGAACACTGAAGCTTTCTTT
16	TRBV20-1	many	TRBJ2-1	TRBD2	CSARRTSGKGNNEQFF	TGCAGTGCTAGGAGGACTAGCGGGAAGGGGAACAATGAGCAGTTCTTC
16	TRBV5-1	many	TRBJ2-3	TRBD2	CASSLSPSGSTDTQYF	TGCGCCAGCAGCTTGTCGCCTAGCGGGAGCACAGATACGCAGTATTTT
17	TRBV14	-	TRBJ1-6	TRBD1	CASNRSGGEVINSPLHF	TGTGCCAGCAACCGTTCAGGGGGCGAGGTCATTAATTCACCCCTCCACTTT
12	TRBV20-1	many	TRBJ1-2	-	CSAMEYNYGYTF	TGCAGTGCTATGGAGTATAACTATGGCTACACCTTC
15	TRBV5-1	many	TRBJ2-1	-	CASSLVSGGYNEQFF	TGCGCCAGCAGCTTGGTTAGCGGAGGGTACAATGAGCAGTTCTTC
15	TRBV11-3	few	TRBJ2-1	-	CASSTTVLLYNEQFF	TGTGCCAGCAGCACGACCGTACTACTCTACAATGAGCAGTTCTTC
14	TRBV20-1	many	TRBJ2-1	TRBD2	CSAPSGSGSDEQFF	TGCAGTGCCCCTTCGGGTAGCGGGAGCGATGAGCAGTTCTTC
12	TRBV2	many	TRBJ2-1	-	CASSEETIEQFF	TGTGCCAGCAGTGAAGAAACTATCGAGCAGTTCTTC
13	TRBV7-9	many	TRBJ1-1	-	CASSLDLNTEAFF	TGTGCCAGCAGTTTAGACTTGAACACTGAAGCTTTCTTT
15	TRBV4-2	few	TRBJ2-7	-	CASSQERVGNYEQYF	TGTGCCAGCAGCCAAGAACGAGTTGGAAACTACGAGCAGTACTTC
17	TRBV29-1	-	TRBJ2-4	-	CSVEDPEGTSGRNIQYF	TGCAGCGTTGAAGATCCAGAGGGGACATCGGGTAGAAACATTCAGTACTTC